The T cell receptor (beta chain) under discussion was sequenced for a study of T cell responses to AZD1222 COVID-19 vaccine. Study-wide results and limits: CD4 TCRs covered the whole spike, strongest at regions 160-218 and 743-854. The reported proportion of spike-specific TCRs targeting unmutated variant regions was nearly half. Sampling that yielded the repertoires occurred only after the peak T cell response.

Worth noting for this clone: Its specificity is not known.

V was cut by 7 bases and J by 4 bases, with 13 bases left in between. The CDR3 sequence is 13 residues long. CDR1 is MNHEY, CDR2 SVGAGI, per germline. Repertoires were generated with immunoSEQ multiplex PCR, while TCRdb's copy carries only in-frame clones and drops some. This table holds about 150,000 clones, about 85% found once. Material: peripheral blood, obtained on day 0 of AZD1222 vaccination. The source is an adult in good health. The rearrangement links TRBV6-5 to TRBJ2-5; either TRBD1 or TRBD2 may supply D (5 bases each). CDR3 bases: TGTGCCAGCAAGAAAGACGGGGCAGAGACCCAGTACTTC. Translated: CASKKDGAETQYF.